The rows below give T cell receptor beta chains drawn from one sample of a study of glioma-infiltrating T cells after dendritic cell vaccination. Data came from immunoSEQ multiplex PCR; TCRdb stores just in-frame clones and leaves some out. Among about 99,000 clones listed, 80% were seen once. The source was blood, collected after dendritic cell vaccination. These receptor sequences come from a human donor with glioblastoma. The CDR3 runs from the conserved cysteine through the conserved F or W. Each record gives: J gene, V gene, D gene, clone size, CDR3 protein, CDR3 DNA. The D gene is left open where the match is weak. Clone size appears in some rows only: once, few, many, or a class for an expanded clone.

>TRBJ1-1|TRBV27|TRBD1|-
CASSLREDREAFF
TGTGCCAGCAGCCTCAGGGAGGACAGGGAAGCTTTCTTT
>TRBJ1-2|TRBV30|TRBD1|-
CAWSRDTWGQGSAYGYTF
TGTGCCTGGAGTCGGGATACCTGGGGACAGGGGTCTGCCTATGGCTACACCTTC
>TRBJ2-7|TRBV11-2|TRBD2|few
CASSLAPSGKIYEQYF
TGTGCCAGCAGCTTGGCCCCTAGCGGGAAGATCTACGAGCAGTACTTC
>TRBJ1-1|TRBV12-5|TRBD1|-
CASGLGQGTEAFF
TGTGCTAGTGGTTTAGGACAGGGGACTGAAGCTTTCTTT
>TRBJ1-2|TRBV19|TRBD1|-
CASSTGPGTDYGYTF
TGTGCCAGTAGTACCGGACCCGGGACAGACTATGGCTACACCTTC
>TRBJ2-7|TRBV7-2|TRBD2|-
CASSFLAGDEQYF
TGTGCCAGCAGCTTCCTAGCGGGAGACGAGCAGTACTTC
>TRBJ1-1|TRBV20-1|TRBD1|-
CSTGVTEAFF
TGCAGCACAGGGGTTACTGAAGCTTTCTTT
>TRBJ2-7|TRBV27|TRBD2|-
CASSFLTSGKHEQYF
TGTGCCAGCAGTTTCCTTACTAGCGGGAAGCACGAGCAGTACTTC
>TRBJ2-3|TRBV4-1|TRBD2|-
CASSQAVTSGGTDTQYF
TGCGCCAGCAGCCAAGCAGTGACTAGCGGGGGCACAGATACGCAGTATTTT
>TRBJ1-3|TRBV9|-|-
CASSVESSYSGNTIYF
TGTGCCAGCAGCGTAGAGTCCAGTTACTCTGGAAACACCATATATTTT
>TRBJ2-7|TRBV29-1|TRBD1|-
CSVAGTESYEQYF
TGCAGCGTCGCCGGGACAGAGTCCTACGAGCAGTACTTC
>TRBJ1-5|TRBV7-9|TRBD1|-
CASSSQGTGFNQPQHF
TGTGCCAGCAGCTCTCAGGGGACAGGGTTCAATCAGCCCCAGCATTTT
>TRBJ1-1|TRBV19|-|once
CASTSTPGGVGSEAFF
TGTGCCAGTACCAGTACCCCCGGGGGGGTTGGTTCTGAAGCTTTCTTT
>TRBJ1-2|TRBV5-1|-|-
CASSLDRSNYGYTF
TGCGCCAGCAGCTTAGACAGGTCTAACTATGGCTACACCTTC
>TRBJ2-1|TRBV5-4|-|-
CASSLALVGYNEQFF
TGTGCCAGCAGCTTGGCCCTAGTCGGTTACAATGAGCAGTTCTTC
>TRBJ1-2|TRBV6-1|TRBD1|-
CASSHPGGSHYGYTF
TGTGCCAGCAGTCACCCAGGGGGTTCCCACTATGGCTACACCTTC
>TRBJ1-5|TRBV27|-|medium-sized
CASSFYGGDQPQHF
TGTGCCAGCAGTTTTTACGGAGGAGATCAGCCCCAGCATTTT
>TRBJ1-4|TRBV5-1|-|-
CASSRAQGQNEKLFF
TGCGCCAGCAGCCGGGCACAGGGTCAGAATGAAAAACTGTTTTTT
>TRBJ1-5|TRBV10-3|TRBD1|-
CAISDPTGTSNSNQPQHF
TGTGCCATCAGTGACCCGACAGGGACGTCGAATAGCAATCAGCCCCAGCATTTT
>TRBJ1-1|TRBV29-1|-|-
CSVGRLEAFF
TGCAGCGTTGGACGACTCGAAGCTTTCTTT
>TRBJ2-7|TRBV6-1|-|-
CASTRTVTYEQYF
TGTGCCAGCACAAGGACAGTCACCTACGAGCAGTACTTC
>TRBJ1-5|TRBV6-5|TRBD1|once
CASSSTGGSGNQPQHF
TGTGCCAGCAGTTCCACAGGGGGCTCAGGCAATCAGCCCCAGCATTTT
>TRBJ2-1|TRBV30|-|-
CAWSVLGWGDEQFF
TGTGCCTGGAGTGTATTGGGGTGGGGGGATGAGCAGTTCTTC
>TRBJ1-2|TRBV27|TRBD1|-
CASTSRGLDGYTF
TGTGCCAGCACCTCCAGGGGGCTCGATGGCTACACCTTC
>TRBJ2-5|TRBV15|-|-
CATGGGGRTASQETQYF
TGTGCCACCGGAGGGGGGGGTCGGACAGCCAGCCAAGAGACCCAGTACTTC
>TRBJ1-2|TRBV19|-|-
CATLRGGVENGYTF
TGTGCCACCCTGCGGGGGGGGGTGGAGAATGGCTACACCTTC
>TRBJ2-5|TRBV29-1|TRBD2|-
CSVDTSGAQETQYF
TGCAGCGTTGACACTAGCGGGGCACAAGAGACCCAGTACTTC
>TRBJ2-7|TRBV30|TRBD1|-
CAWKEIGTGPYEQYF
TGTGCCTGGAAAGAAATTGGGACAGGGCCCTACGAGCAGTACTTC
>TRBJ2-7|TRBV7-9|-|-
CASSLAFSEQYF
TGTGCCAGCAGCTTAGCCTTCTCCGAGCAGTACTTC
>TRBJ1-2|TRBV18|-|-
CASSPDGVSYGYTF
TGTGCCAGCTCCCCAGACGGAGTATCATATGGCTACACCTTC
>TRBJ2-7|TRBV6-5|TRBD1|once
CASRQPGQGFKQYF
TGTGCCAGCAGACAACCGGGACAGGGCTTTAAGCAGTACTTC
>TRBJ2-7|TRBV30|-|few
CAWSSPPLYEQYF
TGTGCCTGGAGTTCCCCCCCCTTGTACGAGCAGTACTTC
>TRBJ1-2|TRBV15|-|once
CATSRDLDSYYGYTF
TGTGCCACCAGCAGAGATCTGGACAGTTACTATGGCTACACCTTC
>TRBJ1-1|TRBV7-9|-|-
CASSLGQSSTEAFF
TGTGCCAGCAGCTTAGGACAGTCGAGCACTGAAGCTTTCTTT
>TRBJ1-2|TRBV9|TRBD1|-
CASDRGNGYTF
TGTGCCAGCGACAGGGGGAATGGCTACACCTTC
>TRBJ2-1|TRBV11-1|TRBD1|-
CASSLGQGAPNEQFF
TGTGCCAGCAGCTTAGGGCAGGGGGCGCCTAATGAGCAGTTCTTC
>TRBJ2-7|TRBV15|-|-
CATSRDSAGHGEQYF
TGTGCCACCAGCAGAGATTCTGCAGGGCACGGCGAGCAGTACTTC
>TRBJ2-5|TRBV12-5|TRBD2|-
CASGGTTPQTQYF
TGTGCTAGTGGTGGGACTACTCCCCAGACCCAGTACTTC
>TRBJ1-1|TRBV9|-|few
CASSVVSRSTEAFF
TGTGCCAGCAGCGTAGTTTCCCGTAGCACTGAAGCTTTCTTT
>TRBJ1-1|TRBV7-9|-|-
CASSPPTQGAFF
TGTGCCAGCAGCCCCCCCACTCAGGGAGCTTTCTTT
>TRBJ2-1|TRBV30|TRBD2|-
CAWSAGGGVREQFF
TGTGCCTGGAGTGCTGGCGGGGGGGTGAGGGAGCAGTTCTTC
>TRBJ1-5|TRBV29-1|-|few
CSVEAGSNQPQHF
TGCAGCGTTGAGGCGGGGAGCAATCAGCCCCAGCATTTT
>TRBJ1-5|TRBV30|-|-
CAWSVRQRNQPQHF
TGTGCCTGGAGTGTACGACAGCGCAATCAGCCCCAGCATTTT
>TRBJ2-3|TRBV5-1|-|few
CASSFYRTNTDTQYF
TGCGCCAGCAGCTTTTACAGGACCAACACAGATACGCAGTATTTT
>TRBJ2-7|TRBV6-1|-|few
CASRPGQLASYEQYF
TGTGCCAGCAGACCCGGACAGCTTGCCTCCTACGAGCAGTACTTC
>TRBJ2-2|TRBV2|-|-
CASGGTAMNTGELFF
TGTGCCAGCGGGGGGACAGCCATGAACACCGGGGAGCTGTTTTTT
>TRBJ2-3|TRBV7-2|-|-
CASSLAGSTQYF
TGTGCCAGCAGCTTAGCGGGGAGTACGCAGTATTTT
>TRBJ2-2|TRBV5-4|TRBD2|-
CASSLAGGHGELFF
TGTGCCAGCAGCTTGGCGGGGGGGCACGGGGAGCTGTTTTTT